A single count supports the clone carrying this TCR beta chain. Its antigen is undetermined. The sample comes from a study of blood T cells in healthy people across ages. In the study overall: Using template switching, researchers captured about one barcoded beta molecule for each two T cells. Study outcomes and limitations: It was found that TCR beta diversity correlated strongly with the percentage of naive T cells.

PCR was performed a second time for about 6 to 12 cycles using a sample-barcoded 5' primer and a J-beta primer mix. TCRdb processed the 5' RACE reads anew with MiXCR; each CDR3 protein has one entry. The table includes 800,000 to 950,000 distinct CDR3 sequences, 35% to 40% detected once. Looked up from germline, CDR1 is LGHNA and CDR2 is YNFKEQ. The CDR3 extends over 15 amino acids. Germline trimming cut 0 bases from V and 7 bases from J; bases unmatched to any gene: 6. The origin of this receptor is a man aged 18 to 29 in good health. Material: blood. This sequence joins TRBV4-2 and TRBJ2-4, with TRBD1 matching 7 bases. CDR3 amino acids: CASSQDFGTENIQYF. Here the CDR3 DNA reads TGTGCCAGCAGCCAAGACTTCGGGACAGAGAACATTCAGTACTTC.